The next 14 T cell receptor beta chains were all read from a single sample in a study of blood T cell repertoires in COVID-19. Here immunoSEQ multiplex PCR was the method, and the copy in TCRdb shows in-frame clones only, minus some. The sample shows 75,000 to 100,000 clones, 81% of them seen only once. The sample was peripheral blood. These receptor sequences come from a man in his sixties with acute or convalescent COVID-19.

CDR3 in amino acids: CASRLSGRAYNEQFF. CDR3 coding DNA: TGTGCCAGCAGACTGAGTGGGAGGGCCTACAATGAGCAGTTCTTC. J is TRBJ2-1 and V is TRBV6-5; TRBD2 matches 7 bases. V gave up 6 bases and J gave up 2 bases; unmatched junction bases: 7. This CDR3 spans 15 amino acids. CDR1 and CDR2 from the germline V gene are MNHEY and SVGAGI.

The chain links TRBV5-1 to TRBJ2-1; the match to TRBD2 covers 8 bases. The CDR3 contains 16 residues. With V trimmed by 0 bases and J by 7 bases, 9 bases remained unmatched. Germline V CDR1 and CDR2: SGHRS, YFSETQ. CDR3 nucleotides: TGCGCCAGCAGCTTGGTCCTGCCGGGAGGGCAAAATGAGCAGTTCTTC. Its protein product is CASSLVLPGGQNEQFF.

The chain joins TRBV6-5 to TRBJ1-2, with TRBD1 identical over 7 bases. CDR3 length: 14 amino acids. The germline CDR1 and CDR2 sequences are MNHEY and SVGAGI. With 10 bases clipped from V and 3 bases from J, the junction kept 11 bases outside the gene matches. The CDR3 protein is CANRRGGEDYGYTF. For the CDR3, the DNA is TGTGCCAACAGGAGAGGGGGCGAGGACTATGGCTACACCTTC.

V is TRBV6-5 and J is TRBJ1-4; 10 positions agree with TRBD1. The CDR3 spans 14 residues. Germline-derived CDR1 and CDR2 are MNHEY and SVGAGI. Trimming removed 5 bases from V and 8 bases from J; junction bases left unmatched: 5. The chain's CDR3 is CASSRTGGREKLFF. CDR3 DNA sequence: TGTGCCAGCAGTCGGACAGGGGGAAGGGAAAAACTGTTTTTT.

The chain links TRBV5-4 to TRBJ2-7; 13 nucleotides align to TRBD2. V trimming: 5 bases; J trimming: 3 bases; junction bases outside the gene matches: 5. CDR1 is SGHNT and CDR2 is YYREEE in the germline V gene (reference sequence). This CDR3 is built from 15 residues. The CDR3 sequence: CASSRGLAGVYEQYF. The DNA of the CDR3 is TGTGCCAGCAGTCGTGGACTAGCGGGAGTCTACGAGCAGTACTTC.

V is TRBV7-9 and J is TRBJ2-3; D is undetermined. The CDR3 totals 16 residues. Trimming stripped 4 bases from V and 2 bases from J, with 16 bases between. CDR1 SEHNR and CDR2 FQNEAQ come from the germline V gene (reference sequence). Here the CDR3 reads CASSSNSHLVTDTQYF. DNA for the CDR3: TGTGCCAGCAGCTCCAATTCTCACTTAGTCACAGATACGCAGTATTTT.

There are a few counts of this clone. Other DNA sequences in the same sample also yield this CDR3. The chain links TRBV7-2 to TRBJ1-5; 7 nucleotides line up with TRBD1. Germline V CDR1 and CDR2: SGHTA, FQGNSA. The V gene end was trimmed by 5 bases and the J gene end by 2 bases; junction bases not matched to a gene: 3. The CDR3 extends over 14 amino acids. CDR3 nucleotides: TGTGCCAGCAGCCCCACAGGGGGCAATCAGCCCCAGCATTTT. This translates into CASSPTGGNQPQHF.

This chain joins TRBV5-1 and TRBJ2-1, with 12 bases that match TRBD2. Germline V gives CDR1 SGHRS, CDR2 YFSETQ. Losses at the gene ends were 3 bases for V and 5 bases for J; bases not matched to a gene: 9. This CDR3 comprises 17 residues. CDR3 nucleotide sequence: TGCGCCAGCAGCTCAGGGACGCTAGCGGGAGGGCACAATGAGCAGTTCTTC. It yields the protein CASSSGTLAGGHNEQFF. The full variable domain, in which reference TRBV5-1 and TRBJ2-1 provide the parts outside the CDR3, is KAGVTQTPRYLIKTRGQQVTLSCSPISGHRSVSWYQQTPGQGLQFLFEYFSETQRNKGNFPGRFSGRQFSNSRSEMNVSTLELGDSALYLCASSSGTLAGGHNEQFFGPGTRLTVL.

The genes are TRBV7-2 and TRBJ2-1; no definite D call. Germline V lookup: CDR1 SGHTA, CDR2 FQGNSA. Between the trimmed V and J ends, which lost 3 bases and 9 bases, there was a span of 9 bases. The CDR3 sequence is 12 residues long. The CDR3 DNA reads TGTGCCAGCAGCTTGCTACGGGTTGAGCAGTTCTTC. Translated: CASSLLRVEQFF.

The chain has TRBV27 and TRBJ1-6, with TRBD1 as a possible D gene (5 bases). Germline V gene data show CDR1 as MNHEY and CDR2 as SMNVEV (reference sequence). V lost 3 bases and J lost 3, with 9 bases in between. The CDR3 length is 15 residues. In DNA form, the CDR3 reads TGTGCCAGCAGTTTTGGCAGGGTCTATAATTCACCCCTCCACTTT. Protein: CASSFGRVYNSPLHF.

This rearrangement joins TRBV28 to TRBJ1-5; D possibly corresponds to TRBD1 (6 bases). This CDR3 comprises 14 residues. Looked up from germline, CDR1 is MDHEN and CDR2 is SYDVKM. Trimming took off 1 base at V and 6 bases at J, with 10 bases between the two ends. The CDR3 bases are TGTGCCAGCAGTTTATTGCAGGGGACTCAGCCCCAGCATTTT. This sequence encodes CASSLLQGTQPQHF.

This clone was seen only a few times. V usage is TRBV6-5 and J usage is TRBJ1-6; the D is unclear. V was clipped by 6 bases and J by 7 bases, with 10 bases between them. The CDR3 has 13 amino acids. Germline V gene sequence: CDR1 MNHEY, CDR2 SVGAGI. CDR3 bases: TGTGCCAGCAGACCATTCGGGAATTCACCCCTCCACTTT. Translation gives CASRPFGNSPLHF.

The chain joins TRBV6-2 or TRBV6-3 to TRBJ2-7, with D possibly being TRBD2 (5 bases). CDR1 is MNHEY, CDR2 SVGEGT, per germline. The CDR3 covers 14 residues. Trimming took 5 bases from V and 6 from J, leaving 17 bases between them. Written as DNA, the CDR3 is TGTGCCAGCAGTCACCCCGGAGGCCCCTCCGAGCAGTACTTC. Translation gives CASSHPGGPSEQYF.

The CDR3 coding sequence is TGTGCCAGCAGCTTAGACGGCCAGGGGTCCTACAATGAGCAGTTCTTC. Amino acid sequence: CASSLDGQGSYNEQFF. The rearrangement links TRBV7-2 to TRBJ2-1; D may be TRBD1 (6 bases). CDR1 and CDR2 (germline): SGHTA, FQGNSA. Trimming removed 1 base from V and 1 base from J, with 11 bases in between. The length of the CDR3 is 16 residues.